Each of the 18 T cell receptor beta chains below was sequenced from the same sample in a study of blood T cell repertoires in COVID-19 (TCRdb year 2020). The receptor library was made with the immunoSEQ multiplex PCR assay. TCRdb took this table from immuneACCESS and kept in-frame rearrangements with V and J called. Such tables lack part of the clones; where checked against another copy, unresolved V genes explain under half of the gap, and the rest is unexplained. The sample has 250,000 to 350,000 clones on record, around 90% of them singletons. Jointly, the top ten make up under 8% of the sample. Sequenced sample: peripheral blood. Source of these receptors: a man aged 18-30 years who had recovered from COVID-19.

This rearrangement joins TRBV27 to TRBJ1-6; TRBD1 is a possible D gene (6 bases). The CDR3 has 15 residues. From germline, CDR1 is MNHEY and CDR2 SMNVEV (reference sequence). Trimming removed 6 bases at V and 7 bases at J, with 16 bases between. Here the CDR3 reads CASSFRTGYNSPLHF. CDR3 DNA: TGTGCCAGCAGCTTCCGCACAGGGTACAATTCACCCCTCCACTTT.

CDR3 residues: CASSEAYTGELFF. As DNA, the CDR3 is TGTGCCAGCAGTGAAGCCTACACCGGGGAGCTGTTTTTT. The gene calls are TRBV6-1 and TRBJ2-2; D is undetermined. Germline lookup yields CDR1 MNHNS and CDR2 SASEGT. CDR3 length: 13 amino acids. The V end was cut by 0 bases, the J end by 3 bases, with 2 bases between.

V gene TRBV28 combines with J gene TRBJ1-1; D gene unclear. Trimming took off 6 bases at V and 2 bases at J, with 13 bases between the two ends. Germline values: CDR1 MDHEN, CDR2 SYDVKM. The CDR3 consists of 14 residues. As DNA, the CDR3 is TGTGCCAGCAGCATTTTTAGGACTAACACTGAAGCTTTCTTT. The encoded protein is CASSIFRTNTEAFF.

This clone was picked up one time. The J gene is TRBJ1-4, the V gene TRBV12-2. TRBV12-2 has pseudogene status. The CDR3 length is 19 residues. CDR3 residues: CASRLIKWRGESTNEKLFF. CDR3 nucleotides: TGTGCAAGTCGCTTAATCAAATGGAGGGGCGAATCAACTAATGAAAAACTGTTTTTT.

The CDR3 spells CASGLVTSGRRSSYNEQFF. CDR3 nucleotide sequence: TGTGCTAGTGGTTTGGTCACTAGCGGCCGACGGAGCTCCTACAATGAGCAGTTCTTC. V is TRBV12-5 and J is TRBJ2-1; 8 bases map to TRBD2. The J segment lost 0 bases and the V segment lost 0 bases, leaving 10 bases of the junction unmatched. Germline CDR1 and CDR2: LGHNT and FRNRAP. The CDR3 spans 19 residues.

V gene TRBV2 combines with J gene TRBJ2-1; D not certain. The CDR3 runs 16 residues. Trimming took off 3 bases at V and 0 bases at J, with 12 bases between the two ends. Germline V gene sequence: CDR1 SNHLY, CDR2 FYNNEI. DNA for the CDR3: TGTGCCAGCAGTGACCAACGGCAGGCCTCCTACAATGAGCAGTTCTTC. Amino acids: CASSDQRQASYNEQFF.

The V gene is TRBV30, the J gene TRBJ1-6; 8 bases fit TRBD1. V lost 5 bases to trimming and J lost 10 bases; unmatched junction nucleotides: 4. Germline V gene sequence: CDR1 GTSNPN, CDR2 SVGIG (reference sequence). The CDR3 sequence is 12 residues long. CDR3 residues: CAWDRGESPLHF. For the CDR3, the DNA is TGTGCCTGGGACAGGGGCGAGTCACCCCTCCACTTT.

This clone was detected only once. The chain carries TRBV5-1 and TRBJ2-5; D call uncertain. The ends were cut back, 4 bases at V and 4 bases at J, with 11 bases in the middle. The CDR3 is 13 amino acids. Looked up from germline, CDR1 is SGHRS and CDR2 is YFSETQ. The chain's CDR3 is CASSPGPLETQYF. CDR3 DNA: TGCGCCAGCAGCCCTGGCCCCTTAGAGACCCAGTACTTC.

The V gene is TRBV12-3 or TRBV12-4, the J gene TRBJ2-5; possible D gene TRBD1, 5 bases. The V and J ends lost 3 bases and 2 bases respectively, with 7 bases between them. The CDR3 is made up of 13 amino acids. The CDR3 DNA is TGTGCCAGCAGTTTCCGACAGCAAGAGACCCAGTACTTC. Amino acid sequence: CASSFRQQETQYF.

The V and J genes are TRBV6-6 and TRBJ1-5; D gene ambiguous. V shed 0 bases and J shed 4 bases, with 7 bases lying between them. The CDR3 consists of 14 residues. Germline V CDR1 and CDR2: MNHNY, SVGAGI (reference sequence). The CDR3 DNA reads TGTGCCAGCAGTTACTCAGAGAGTAATCAGCCCCAGCATTTT. Protein sequence: CASSYSESNQPQHF.

V and J are TRBV5-1 and TRBJ2-1; the match to TRBD1 covers 7 bases. Germline V gene lookup returns CDR1 SGHRS and CDR2 YFSETQ. Trimming cost V 0 bases and J 5 bases; bases outside gene matches: 5. The CDR3 has 15 amino acids. The CDR3 reads CASSLVGQDNNEQFF. CDR3 DNA sequence: TGCGCCAGCAGCTTGGTAGGACAGGATAACAATGAGCAGTTCTTC.

CDR3 nucleotide sequence: TGCAGCGCAGGACAGGGGACCCCCTACGAGCAGTACTTC. This encodes CSAGQGTPYEQYF. The chain combines TRBV29-1 with TRBJ2-7, with 9 bases that match TRBD1. The V and J ends lost 7 bases and 2 bases, in that order; junction bases with no gene match: 6. The CDR3 covers 13 residues. CDR1 is SQVTM and CDR2 is ANQGSEA in the germline V gene.

This clone occurred once. V is TRBV18 and J is TRBJ1-1; unclear D gene. V lost 5 bases and J 1 base, leaving 14 bases between the germline ends. The length of the CDR3 is 15 residues. CDR1 is KGHSH and CDR2 is LQKENI in the germline V gene. DNA for the CDR3: TGTGCCAGCTCATCAGTACAGACAACGAACACTGAAGCTTTCTTT. Translating gives CASSSVQTTNTEAFF.

V and J are TRBV5-1 and TRBJ2-7; D might be TRBD1 (6 bases). V lost 2 bases and J 5 bases, leaving 11 bases between the germline ends. Germline V gene data show CDR1 as SGHRS and CDR2 as YFSETQ. This CDR3 spans 13 amino acids. The CDR3: CASSLQHRDEQYF. CDR3 sequence (DNA): TGCGCCAGCAGCTTACAACACAGGGACGAGCAGTACTTC.

J is TRBJ2-7 and V is TRBV2, with D tentatively TRBD2 (5 bases). V gave up 0 bases and J gave up 7 bases, with 16 bases separating them. This CDR3 is 15 amino acids long. Germline V lookup: CDR1 SNHLY, CDR2 FYNNEI. The CDR3 coding sequence is TGTGCCAGCAGTGAAGCGCCAGGTTCCTCGGGAGAGCAGTACTTC. This sequence encodes CASSEAPGSSGEQYF.

This chain links TRBV5-4 with TRBJ1-2; D gene unclear. This CDR3 contains 15 residues. Germline assignment: CDR1 SGHNT and CDR2 YYREEE (reference sequence). Trimming removed 4 bases at V and 1 base at J, with 14 bases between. CDR3 DNA: TGTGCCAGCAGCCTCGGAAACAGTCTTAACTATGGCTACACCTTC. Translation: CASSLGNSLNYGYTF.

The J gene is TRBJ2-2, the V gene TRBV9; TRBD1 might be the D (5 bases). Germline values: CDR1 SGDLS, CDR2 YYNGEE. This CDR3 comprises 14 residues. Deletions cut 0 bases from V and 3 bases from J, with 6 bases between. The CDR3 bases are TGTGCCAGCAGCGTAGAAGGGGACACCGGGGAGCTGTTTTTT. This gives the protein CASSVEGDTGELFF.

The CDR3 DNA follows: TGTGCCAGCAGCTTGCAGGTCCAGCACGAGCAGTACTTC. Protein: CASSLQVQHEQYF. V gene TRBV5-5 combines with J gene TRBJ2-7, with D unresolved. Between the trimmed V and J ends, which lost 1 base and 5 bases, there was a span of 10 bases. Per the germline V gene, CDR1 is SGHKS and CDR2 is YYEKEE (reference sequence). The CDR3 is made up of 13 amino acids.